These 4 T cell receptor beta chains share one sample of origin, sequenced in a study of technical replicates of blood from a few donors. TCRdb's copy holds only in-frame clones and misses some; the assay was immunoSEQ multiplex PCR. The sample consists of approximately 85,000 clones, around 92% of them appearing once. Input material: T cells isolated from PBMCs. Receptors were obtained from a human donor in good health.

This chain links TRBV27 with TRBJ2-7; possible D gene TRBD2, 5 bases. The germline V gene encodes CDR1 MNHEY and CDR2 SMNVEV (reference sequence). The ends were cut back, 3 bases at V and 0 bases at J, with 6 bases in the middle. This CDR3 has 13 amino acids. The DNA of the CDR3 is TGTGCCAGCAGTTTGGGAGACTCCTACGAGCAGTACTTC. It yields the protein CASSLGDSYEQYF.

This clone was found once. The gene calls are TRBV25-1 and TRBJ2-1; perhaps TRBD1 as D (6 bases). Germline V CDR1 and CDR2: MGHDK, SYGVNS. V shed 2 bases and J shed 12 bases, with 23 bases lying between them. The CDR3 has 16 residues. CDR3 sequence reads: CASSEGWGQGDYGQFF. CDR3 bases: TGTGCCAGCAGTGAAGGCTGGGGGCAGGGTGACTACGGGCAGTTCTTC.

This sequence joins TRBV27 and TRBJ1-5; TRBD1 is a possible D gene (6 bases). The CDR3 length is 15 residues. The V end lost 6 bases, the J end lost 0 bases, and 12 bases lay between the germline ends. Per germline, CDR1 MNHEY and CDR2 SMNVEV (reference sequence). CDR3 in DNA: TGTGCCAGCAGAATAGGGGGTTATAGCAATCAGCCCCAGCATTTT. Translating gives CASRIGGYSNQPQHF.

This rearrangement joins TRBV2 to TRBJ1-6, with 8 bases that match TRBD1. The J segment lost 9 bases and the V segment lost 2 bases, leaving 3 bases of the junction unmatched. The CDR3 sequence is 14 residues long. Germline V gene data show CDR1 as SNHLY and CDR2 as FYNNEI. The CDR3: CASSEQGAGSPLHF. In nucleotides, the CDR3 is TGTGCCAGCAGTGAACAGGGGGCCGGTTCACCCCTCCACTTT.